The clone carrying this T cell receptor beta chain was counted only a few times. These data originate in a study of T cells in Graves' hyperthyroidism and ophthalmopathy. Germline V lookup: CDR1 SGHRS, CDR2 YFSETQ. The CDR3 length is 15 residues. Trimming at V came to 3 bases and at J to 7 bases, leaving 8 bases not matched to a gene. Each diagnosis drew on symptoms, thyroxine, TRAb, thyroid ultrasound and orbital computed tomography findings. Each 10 ml fresh peripheral blood draw supplied the PBMCs. RNA transcripts yielded amplified TCR beta CDR3 regions. When the TCR CDR3 underwent first-round RT-PCR, the HTBI primer set was used. TCRdb analysed the multiplex PCR reads with MiXCR anew, one entry per CDR3 protein. In the table there are under 350,000 distinct CDR3 sequences, 18% of which are singletons.

The chain couples TRBV5-1 to TRBJ1-4; 8 bases fit TRBD1. Sequencing input: blood. The TCR was taken from a woman between 45 and 65 years old with Graves' hyperthyroidism. CDR3 DNA sequence: TGCGCCAGCAGCTACGGACAGGGCGGTGTTGAAAAACTGTTTTTT. Protein sequence: CASSYGQGGVEKLFF.